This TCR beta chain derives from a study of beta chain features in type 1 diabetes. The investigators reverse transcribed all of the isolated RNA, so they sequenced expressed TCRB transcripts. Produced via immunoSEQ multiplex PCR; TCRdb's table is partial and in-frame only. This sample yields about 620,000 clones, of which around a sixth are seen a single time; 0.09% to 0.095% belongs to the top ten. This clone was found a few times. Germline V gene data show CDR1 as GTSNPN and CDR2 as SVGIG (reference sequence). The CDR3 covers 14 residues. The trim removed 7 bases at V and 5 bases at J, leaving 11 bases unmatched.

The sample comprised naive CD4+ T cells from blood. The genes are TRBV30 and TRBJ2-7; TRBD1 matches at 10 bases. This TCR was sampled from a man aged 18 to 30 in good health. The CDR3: CALNPGQGKDEQYF. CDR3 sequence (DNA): TGTGCCTTAAATCCGGGACAGGGGAAGGACGAGCAGTACTTC.